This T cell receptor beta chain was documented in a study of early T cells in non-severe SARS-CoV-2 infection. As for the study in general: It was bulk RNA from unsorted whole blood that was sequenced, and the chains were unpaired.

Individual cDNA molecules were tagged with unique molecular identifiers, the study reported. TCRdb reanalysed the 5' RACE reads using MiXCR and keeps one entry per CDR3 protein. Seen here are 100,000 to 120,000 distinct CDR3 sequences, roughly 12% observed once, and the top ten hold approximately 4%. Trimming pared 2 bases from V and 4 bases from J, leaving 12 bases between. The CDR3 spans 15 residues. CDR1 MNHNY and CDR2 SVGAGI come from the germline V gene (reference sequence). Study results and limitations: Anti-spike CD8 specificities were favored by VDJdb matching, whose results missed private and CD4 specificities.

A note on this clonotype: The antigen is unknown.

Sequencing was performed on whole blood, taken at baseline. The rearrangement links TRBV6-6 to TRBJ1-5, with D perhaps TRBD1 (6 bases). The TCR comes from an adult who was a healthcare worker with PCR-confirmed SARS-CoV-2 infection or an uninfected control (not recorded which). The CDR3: CASSYVSTGNQPQHF. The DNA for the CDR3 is TGTGCCAGCAGTTACGTATCCACAGGGAATCAGCCCCAGCATTTT.